This T cell receptor beta chain was documented in a study of blood T cell repertoires in COVID-19 (dated by TCRdb to 2018 to 2021). For the study in its entirety: Samples covering the acute and convalescent phases of COVID-19 were provided by collaborators in the United States, Italy and Spain. HLA class I and class II types, where available, came from metadata supplied by the sample provider rather than from assay-based typing. The dataset comprised deeply sampled blood TCRbeta repertoires from subjects exposed to, actively infected with, or recovered from COVID-19. A de-identified subject ID, COVID-19 status, age in years and sex were almost always included in the sample metadata. The samples were drawn from the first 160 participants of the ongoing ImmuneRACE study and from some 1,300 subjects provided by 6 global collaborators. The repertoires were released in a freely available public database meant as a resource for research on the immune response to SARS-CoV-2. The material from the prospective study consisted of cDNA or gDNA derived from T cells, B-cell-depleted T cells, or PBMCs. What the authors observed across the whole study: The amount of clinical and demographic metadata varied by source and participant and was provided uncurated.

Reading the germline V gene (reference sequence) gives CDR1 LNHDA and CDR2 SQIVND. V drops 6 bases and J drops 7 bases, leaving 12 bases in between. From the cysteine through the phenylalanine, the CDR3 covers 12 amino acids. Solely the CDR3 DNA is kept, with 36 bases framed from the first base. Of note for this clone: It lacks a known antigen. Per-base qualities were not stored, and no clone one base away is much larger.

In the prospective study, participants were 18 to 89 years old, resided in about two dozen geographic areas of the United States, and were enrolled through a virtual design. Cohort assignment in the prospective study relied on participant-reported clinical history from a screening survey and a study questionnaire. Each participant in the prospective study had whole blood, serum and a nasopharyngeal or oropharyngeal swab collected by mobile phlebotomists. Participants in the prospective study had the option to provide additional blood draws and questionnaires over a roughly two-month period. Blood samples from the prospective study were shipped frozen or at room temperature prior to DNA extraction. TCRbeta CDR3 regions were amplified from genomic DNA by means of the immunoSEQ Assay, a bias-controlled multiplex PCR. As for how the authors treated the data: Within the assay, amplification of reference gene primers was used to estimate how many nucleated cells each sample contained. To quantify the absolute abundance of each unique TCRbeta CDR3 rearrangement, sequence reads were collapsed and filtered. Productive Simpson clonality was computed per sample as the square root of Simpson's diversity index over productive rearrangements. The source is immuneACCESS, and TCRdb retained only in-frame sequences with V and J called. Part of the clones is not carried over; for the studies checked, unresolved V genes explain less than half of this, and the remainder is unexplained. That table gives V, J and clone size, and the DNA gave D and trimming. Counted in this sample were 260,000 or so clones; more than 70% of them appeared once. Clones ranked in the top ten supply roughly 1.2% of the sample.

This sequence uses TRBV19 and TRBJ1-1, with TRBD1 perhaps the D gene, on 6 matching bases. This TCR came from a middle-aged woman with acute COVID-19. Sequencing was carried out using PBMCs or T cells enriched from blood (not recorded which). The CDR3 is CASSGTRSEAFF. The DNA sequence is TGTGCCAGTAGCGGGACACGGAGTGAAGCTTTCTTT.